This is a list of T cell receptor beta chains from one sample in a study of cytomegalovirus exposure and HLA in healthy donors. Assay used: immunoSEQ multiplex PCR; TCRdb lists only in-frame clones, some missing. The sample yields around 350,000 clones, 80% to 90% seen once. Sequencing was carried out using PBMCs. These receptors were taken from a woman younger than 30 in good health and CMV-seronegative. Both conserved end residues are part of each CDR3. The D gene is left open where the match is weak. Rows may omit the clone size; those that give it use once, few, many or a size class.

v_gene,abundance,d_gene,j_gene,CDR3nt,CDR3aa
TRBV7-9,-,-,TRBJ1-5,TGTGCCAGCAGCTTGGGGGGACATCAGCCCCAGCATTTT,CASSLGGHQPQHF
TRBV29-1,-,-,TRBJ2-1,TGCAGCGGTCAACCATCTACCGATGAGCAGTTCTTC,CSGQPSTDEQFF
TRBV28,-,TRBD1,TRBJ1-6,TGTGCCAGCAGGGGCGGGACAGTCTATAATTCACCCCTCCACTTT,CASRGGTVYNSPLHF
TRBV6-6,-,-,TRBJ1-2,TGTGCCAGCAGTTCCACAGGGAACTATGGCTACACCTTC,CASSSTGNYGYTF
TRBV28,-,TRBD1,TRBJ2-7,TGTGCCAGCGGAAACCGACAGGGTGCCCACGAGCAGTACTTC,CASGNRQGAHEQYF
TRBV27,-,TRBD2,TRBJ2-1,TGTGCCAGCAGTCCGTATCACAAACTAGCGGGAGCCTTCTACAATGAGCAGTTCTTC,CASSPYHKLAGAFYNEQFF
TRBV20-1,-,-,TRBJ1-2,TGCAGTGCTAGGGAGGGTTATGGCTACACCTTC,CSAREGYGYTF
TRBV7-6,-,-,TRBJ2-1,TGTGCCAGCAGCTTAGCTTGGGTCAGTGAGGAGGGGGAGCAGTTCTTC,CASSLAWVSEEGEQFF
TRBV27,-,-,TRBJ2-6,TGTGCCAGCAGTTTACCTCCGACAGTCTCTGGGGCCAACGTCCTGACTTTC,CASSLPPTVSGANVLTF
TRBV6-1,-,-,TRBJ2-7,TGTGCCAGCAGTGAAGTAGCAGGGGTTGACGAGCAGTACTTC,CASSEVAGVDEQYF
TRBV20-1,-,TRBD2,TRBJ2-3,TGCAGTGCTACTGGGGGGGGTACGCAGTATTTT,CSATGGGTQYF
TRBV18,-,TRBD2,TRBJ2-3,TGTGCCAGCTCCCCAAGGACTAGCGCAGATACGCAGTATTTT,CASSPRTSADTQYF
TRBV27,-,TRBD1,TRBJ1-1,TGTGCCAGCAGTTTAAAGGGGGCAATTCGGGACACTGAAGCTTTCTTT,CASSLKGAIRDTEAFF
TRBV5-4,once,TRBD2,TRBJ2-3,TGTGCCAGCAGTCAGCACAACGGGGGGGATACGCAGTATTTT,CASSQHNGGDTQYF
TRBV30,-,TRBD1,TRBJ1-2,TGTGCCTGGAGTTTCGGACCCATAAGCCGGACAGGACGAGCCTATGGCTACACCTTC,CAWSFGPISRTGRAYGYTF
TRBV7-6,-,TRBD1,TRBJ2-5,TGTGCCAGCAGCTTAGCGGAGGTTTGGGACAGGGAGCAAGAGACCCAGTACTTC,CASSLAEVWDREQETQYF
TRBV18,few,-,TRBJ2-3,TGTGCCAGCTCGTCCGGGTTTACAGATACGCAGTATTTT,CASSSGFTDTQYF
TRBV6-5,once,-,TRBJ2-7,TGTGCCACCGGGGGGTGGGACAAAAGTGCCTACGAGCAGTACTTC,CATGGWDKSAYEQYF
TRBV18,-,-,TRBJ2-3,TGTGCCAGCTCCCCTAGCACAGATACGCAGTATTTT,CASSPSTDTQYF